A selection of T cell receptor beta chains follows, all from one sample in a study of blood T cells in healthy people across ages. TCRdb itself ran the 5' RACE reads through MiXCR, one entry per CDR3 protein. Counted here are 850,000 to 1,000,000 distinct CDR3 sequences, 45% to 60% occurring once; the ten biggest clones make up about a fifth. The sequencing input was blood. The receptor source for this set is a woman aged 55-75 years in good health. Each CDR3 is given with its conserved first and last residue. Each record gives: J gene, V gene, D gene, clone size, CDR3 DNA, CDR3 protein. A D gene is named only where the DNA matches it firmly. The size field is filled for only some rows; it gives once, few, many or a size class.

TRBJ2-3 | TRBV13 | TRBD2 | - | TGTGCCAGCAGGCCACCCTTACTAGCGGGAGGAACAAATACGCAGTATTTT | CASRPPLLAGGTNTQYF
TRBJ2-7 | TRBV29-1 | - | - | TGCAGCGTTGAAGATTGGGGCGAATACGAGCAGTACTTC | CSVEDWGEYEQYF
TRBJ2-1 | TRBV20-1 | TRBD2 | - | TGCAGTGCTAGAGAGGGGACTATCAACAATGAGCAGTTCTTC | CSAREGTINNEQFF
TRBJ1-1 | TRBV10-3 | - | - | TGTGCCATCGGGGCCGGGGGGATGAACACTGAAGCTTTCTTT | CAIGAGGMNTEAFF
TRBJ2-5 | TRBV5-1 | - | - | TGCGCCAGCAGCTACACTAGCTGGGAGACCCAGTACTTC | CASSYTSWETQYF
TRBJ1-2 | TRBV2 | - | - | TGTGCCAGACCCTCGGAGAGGGGTAACTATGGCTACACCTTC | CARPSERGNYGYTF
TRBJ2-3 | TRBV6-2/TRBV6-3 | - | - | TGTGCCAGCAGTTACGGGCGTCAGATAGGAGCAGATACGCAGTATTTT | CASSYGRQIGADTQYF
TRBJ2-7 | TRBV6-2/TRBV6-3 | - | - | TGTGCCAGCAGTTTCCTCGAGAGTAATCAGTACTTC | CASSFLESNQYF
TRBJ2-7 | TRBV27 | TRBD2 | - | TGTGCCAGCAGTTTAGGGACTAGCGGAATCTGCGAGCAGTACTTC | CASSLGTSGICEQYF
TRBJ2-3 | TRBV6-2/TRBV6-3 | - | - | TGTGCCAGCAGTTACTCCTTAGAGACTAGCACAGATACGCAGTATTTT | CASSYSLETSTDTQYF
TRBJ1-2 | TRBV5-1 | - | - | TGCGCCAGCAGCTTGGCCTGGGTAGGCTTCGATGGCTACACCTTC | CASSLAWVGFDGYTF
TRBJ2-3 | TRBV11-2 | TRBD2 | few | TGTGCCAGCAGCTACGGACTAGCGGGAGAGGGAGATACGCAGTATTTT | CASSYGLAGEGDTQYF
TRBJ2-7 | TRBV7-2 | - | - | TGTGCCAGCAGCTTACACGTGGCGTCAGACGAGCAGTACTTC | CASSLHVASDEQYF
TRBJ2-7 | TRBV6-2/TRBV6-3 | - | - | TGTGCCAGCAGTTATCGACAGGGGAGGGACGAGCAGTACTTC | CASSYRQGRDEQYF
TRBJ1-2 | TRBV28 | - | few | TGTGCCAGCAGTTTCAAAGCCTATGGCTACACCTTC | CASSFKAYGYTF
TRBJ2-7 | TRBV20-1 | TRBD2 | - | TGCAGTGCTAGCTGGGGCGGGAGTCCCTCCTACGAGCAGTACTTC | CSASWGGSPSYEQYF
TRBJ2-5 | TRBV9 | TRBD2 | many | TGTGCCAGCAGCGTAGGTTCGGTTCGGATAGCGGGAGGCCAGAGGGAGACCCAGTACTTC | CASSVGSVRIAGGQRETQYF
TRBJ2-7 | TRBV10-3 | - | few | TGTGCCATCAGAAGTGGGGGACGGGACCTCTACGAGCAGTACTTC | CAIRSGGRDLYEQYF
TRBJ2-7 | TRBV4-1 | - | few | TGCGCCAGCAGCCAGCGCGGGTTCTCCTACGAGCAGTACTTC | CASSQRGFSYEQYF
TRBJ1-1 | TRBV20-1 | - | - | TGCAGTGCTAGGTTGGACGGAATGAACACTGAAGCTTTCTTT | CSARLDGMNTEAFF
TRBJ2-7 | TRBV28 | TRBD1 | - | TGTGCCAGCAGTTTCACCGGACAGGGGGCCAATGAGCAGTACTTC | CASSFTGQGANEQYF
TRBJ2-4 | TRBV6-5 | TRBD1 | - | TGTGCCAGCAGTATACAGGGGGCGAGATTGGACATTCAGTACTTC | CASSIQGARLDIQYF
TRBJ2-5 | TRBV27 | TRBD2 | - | TGTGCCAGCAGAGCTAGCGGAAAAGGGACCCAGTACTTC | CASRASGKGTQYF
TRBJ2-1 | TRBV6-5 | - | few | TGTGCCAGCAGACTATCCAACTCCTACAATGAGCAGTTCTTC | CASRLSNSYNEQFF
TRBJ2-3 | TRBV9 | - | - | TGTGCCAGCAGCTTGCGAAGTTTTGACACAGATACGCAGTATTTT | CASSLRSFDTDTQYF
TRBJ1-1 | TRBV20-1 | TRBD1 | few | TGCAGTGCCCAACCCGGGACAGGGGGCTTAACTGAAGCTTTCTTT | CSAQPGTGGLTEAFF
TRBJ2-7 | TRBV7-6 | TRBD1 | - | TGTGCCAGCAGCTTAGTGCTACGGGACAGGGACTCCGAGCAGTACTTC | CASSLVLRDRDSEQYF
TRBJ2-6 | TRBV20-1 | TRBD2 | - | TGCGGTGCTAGCGAAGCGGGAGATACCGGGGCCAACGTCCTGACTTTC | CGASEAGDTGANVLTF
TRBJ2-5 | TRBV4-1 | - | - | TGCGCCAGCAGCCACCGCCCCTCGATGGAGGAGACCCAGTACTTC | CASSHRPSMEETQYF
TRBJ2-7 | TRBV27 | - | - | TGTGCCAGCAGTTCCCACAGTGCCTACGAGCGGTACTTC | CASSSHSAYERYF
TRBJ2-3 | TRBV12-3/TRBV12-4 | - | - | TGTGCCAGCAGTCCGGGAGGGGACAGGATAGCTTGGGATACGCAGTATTTT | CASSPGGDRIAWDTQYF
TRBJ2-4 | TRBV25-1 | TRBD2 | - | TGTGCCAGCAACGGCGGGAGGCTCGAGCCCAAAAACATTCAGTACTTC | CASNGGRLEPKNIQYF
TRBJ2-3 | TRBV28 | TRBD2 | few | TGTGCCAGCAGATCAGACCGAGCGGGACGGACAGATACGCAGTATTTT | CASRSDRAGRTDTQYF
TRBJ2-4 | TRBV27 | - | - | TGTGCCAGCAGACCGTCGGGACTGCGCATTCAGTACTTC | CASRPSGLRIQYF
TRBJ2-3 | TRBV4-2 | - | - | TGTGCCAGCAGCCGCCTGGCCGAGGCGACAGATACGCAGTATTTT | CASSRLAEATDTQYF
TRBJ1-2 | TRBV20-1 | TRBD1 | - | TGCAGTGCTAGTAGACAGGGGGTGTCTGGCTACACCTTC | CSASRQGVSGYTF
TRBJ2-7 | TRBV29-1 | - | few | TGCAGCGTTAGTACAACCTACGAGCAGTACTTC | CSVSTTYEQYF
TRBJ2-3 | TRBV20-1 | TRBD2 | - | TGCAGTACCACTAGGTGGGAGGGCCAATCCGATACGCAGTATTTT | CSTTRWEGQSDTQYF
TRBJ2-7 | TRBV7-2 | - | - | TGTGCCAGCAGCTTAGGTTCGGGAGCCCCCTACGAGCAGTACTTC | CASSLGSGAPYEQYF
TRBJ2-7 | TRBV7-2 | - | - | TGTGCCAGCAGCCTCCGAGCGACAGATGACTACGAGCAGTACTTC | CASSLRATDDYEQYF
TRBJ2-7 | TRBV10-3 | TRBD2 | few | TGTGCCATCAGTGAGTCGGGACTAGCGGGAGCAGGAGAGCAGTACTTC | CAISESGLAGAGEQYF
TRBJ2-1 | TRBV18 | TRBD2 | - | TGTGCCAGCTCACTCGAGACTAGCGGGAGGTTCGCCTACAATGAGCAGTTCTTC | CASSLETSGRFAYNEQFF
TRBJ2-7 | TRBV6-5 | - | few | TGTGCCAGCAGTCCCGGACGGAGCCGGCACGAGCAGTACTTC | CASSPGRSRHEQYF
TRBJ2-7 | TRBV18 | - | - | TGTGCCAGCTCAGGACGGTTCTCCTACGAGCAGTACTTC | CASSGRFSYEQYF
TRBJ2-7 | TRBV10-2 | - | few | TGCGCCAGCAGTTACCGGAGCACCTCCTACGAGCAGTACTTC | CASSYRSTSYEQYF
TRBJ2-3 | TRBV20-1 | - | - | TGCAGTGCTAGAGATCCAAGGACTGGCGGGATGAGCACAGATACGCAGTATTTT | CSARDPRTGGMSTDTQYF
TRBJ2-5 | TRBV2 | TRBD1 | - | TGTGCCATACAGGGGGGTAGGAAGACCCAGTACTTC | CAIQGGRKTQYF
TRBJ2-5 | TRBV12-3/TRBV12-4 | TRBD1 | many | TGCGCCAGCAGCCCGACAGGGGTAGAGACCCAGTACTTC | CASSPTGVETQYF
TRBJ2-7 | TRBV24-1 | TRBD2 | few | TGTGCCACCAGTGACTGGACTAGCGGGAGGGTCTACGAGCAGTACTTC | CATSDWTSGRVYEQYF
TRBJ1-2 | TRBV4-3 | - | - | TGCGCCAGCAGCCAAGCCCGGGGGATAACTGGTGGCTACACCTTC | CASSQARGITGGYTF
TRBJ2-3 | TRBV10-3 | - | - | TGTGCCATCAGTGAGGGAGAGGCTAGCACAGATACGCAGTATTTT | CAISEGEASTDTQYF
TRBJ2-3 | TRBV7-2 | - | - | TGTGCCAGCAGCCCTTACCCCAGCGCAGATACGCAGTATTTT | CASSPYPSADTQYF
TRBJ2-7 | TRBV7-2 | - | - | TGTGCTACCCGAGGATCCGAGCAGTACTTC | CATRGSEQYF
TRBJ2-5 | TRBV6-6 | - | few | TGTGCCAGCAGTTACTCGAAACTGCAAGAGACCCAGTACTTC | CASSYSKLQETQYF
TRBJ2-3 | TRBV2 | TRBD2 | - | TGTGCCAGCAGTACTAGCGGAGCTAGCACAGATACGCAGTATTTT | CASSTSGASTDTQYF
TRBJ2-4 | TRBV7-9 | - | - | TGTGCCAGCAGCTTAGCCTCCGGAGGGGGCCTAGTCAAAAACATTCAGTACTTC | CASSLASGGGLVKNIQYF
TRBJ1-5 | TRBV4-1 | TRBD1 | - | TGCGCCAGCAGCCAATTCAGTGGGGGACAGACCAATCAGCCCCAGCATTTT | CASSQFSGGQTNQPQHF
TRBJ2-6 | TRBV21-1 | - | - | TGTGCCAGCAGCAAAGAGGGGGGACGGCTGAGGAACTCTGGGGCCAACGTCCTGACTTTC | CASSKEGGRLRNSGANVLTF
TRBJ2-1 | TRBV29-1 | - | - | TGCAGCGTCCCCGTAGAGAGCTCCTACAATGAGCAGTTCTTC | CSVPVESSYNEQFF